The entry that follows covers one T cell receptor (beta chain) sequence. The antigen is unknown. The sample belongs to a study of cytomegalovirus exposure and HLA in healthy donors. The PCR ran on 60 Vbeta and 13 Jbeta primers. Profiling relied on immunoSEQ multiplex PCR, and the TCRdb table lists in-frame clones only, not all of them. The profile shows some 150,000 clones, under 70% of them singletons. Looked up from germline, CDR1 is SGHNT and CDR2 is YYREEE (reference sequence). The CDR3 runs 14 residues. V was clipped by 4 bases and J by 8 bases; unmatched bases: 6. Notes on the study in general: Reportedly, TCR beta sequences accurately predicted HLA-A and HLA-B alleles in most subjects. Most TCR beta V segments were productive about 90% or about 30% of the time in an earlier analysis.

This receptor was obtained from a woman in her thirties in good health and CMV-seropositive. Sequenced sample: PBMCs. This rearrangement joins TRBV5-4 to TRBJ2-4; 10 positions match TRBD1. For the CDR3, the DNA is TGTGCCAGCAGCACCGGACAGGGGGACTACATTCAGTACTTC. Protein product: CASSTGQGDYIQYF.